A selection of T cell receptor beta chains follows, all from one sample in a study of vaccination and CD4 T cells after COVID-19. TCRdb analysed the PCR reads with MiXCR anew, one entry per CDR3 protein. The table shows around 18,000 distinct CDR3 sequences, with approximately 53% occurring only once. Antigens for these TCRs are unknown. The sample consisted of CD4+ T cells from blood, cultured in vitro, taken before SARS-CoV-2 vaccination. The receptor set was obtained from a human donor who had recovered from COVID-19. The CDR3 runs from the conserved cysteine through the conserved F or W. Fields, in order: clone size, V gene, D gene, J gene, CDR3 DNA, CDR3 protein. The D gene is left open where the match is weak. Clone size, where shown, is once, few, many, or a class for clones that have expanded.

abundance: NA; v_gene: TRBV10-3; d_gene: NA; j_gene: TRBJ2-5; CDR3nt: TGTGCCATCAGTGAGTCTGTCAGCAGAGAGACCCAGTACTTC; CDR3aa: CAISESVSRETQYF
abundance: NA; v_gene: TRBV30; d_gene: NA; j_gene: TRBJ2-7; CDR3nt: TGTGCCTGGACGGGAACTAACCCCTACGAGCAGTACTTC; CDR3aa: CAWTGTNPYEQYF
abundance: few; v_gene: TRBV2; d_gene: NA; j_gene: TRBJ1-1; CDR3nt: TGTGCCAGCAGATCAACAGGTCAGGACACTGAAGCTTTCTTT; CDR3aa: CASRSTGQDTEAFF
abundance: NA; v_gene: TRBV11-2; d_gene: TRBD1; j_gene: TRBJ2-7; CDR3nt: TGTGCCAGCAGCCCAAGACCGGGACAGGGCTACGAGCAGTACTTC; CDR3aa: CASSPRPGQGYEQYF
abundance: NA; v_gene: TRBV27; d_gene: NA; j_gene: TRBJ2-1; CDR3nt: TGTGCCAGCAGTCTTGCGAAAGCCTACAATGAGCAGTTCTTC; CDR3aa: CASSLAKAYNEQFF
abundance: NA; v_gene: TRBV27; d_gene: NA; j_gene: TRBJ1-2; CDR3nt: TGTGCCAGCGGTTTATCTCCCCGAAACTATGGCTACACCTTC; CDR3aa: CASGLSPRNYGYTF
abundance: few; v_gene: TRBV2; d_gene: TRBD1; j_gene: TRBJ1-1; CDR3nt: TGTGCCAGCAGTAGACAGGGGGAAAACACTGAAGCTTTCTTT; CDR3aa: CASSRQGENTEAFF
abundance: few; v_gene: TRBV6-2/TRBV6-3; d_gene: NA; j_gene: TRBJ2-3; CDR3nt: TGTGCCAGCAGCGGGAACACAGATACGCAGTATTTT; CDR3aa: CASSGNTDTQYF
abundance: NA; v_gene: TRBV20-1; d_gene: NA; j_gene: TRBJ2-3; CDR3nt: TGCAGTGCTAGCGCCGAAGATACGCAGTATTTT; CDR3aa: CSASAEDTQYF
abundance: NA; v_gene: TRBV2; d_gene: TRBD1; j_gene: TRBJ2-1; CDR3nt: TGTGCCAGCAGTTCCCTGGGACAGGGGCCTTATGAGCAGTTCTTC; CDR3aa: CASSSLGQGPYEQFF
abundance: NA; v_gene: TRBV28; d_gene: NA; j_gene: TRBJ1-1; CDR3nt: TGTGCCAGCAGTTACCCCGGCCGAAGCGAAGCTTTCTTT; CDR3aa: CASSYPGRSEAFF
abundance: few; v_gene: TRBV20-1; d_gene: TRBD1; j_gene: TRBJ1-5; CDR3nt: TGCAGTGCTAGAGAACAGGGGACACTTAGCAATCAGCCCCAGCATTTT; CDR3aa: CSAREQGTLSNQPQHF
abundance: NA; v_gene: TRBV24-1; d_gene: TRBD2; j_gene: TRBJ2-3; CDR3nt: TGTGCCACCAGTGGCCCGAGCGGGAGAACAGATACGCAGTATTTT; CDR3aa: CATSGPSGRTDTQYF
abundance: NA; v_gene: TRBV7-6; d_gene: TRBD2; j_gene: TRBJ2-5; CDR3nt: TGTGCCAGCAGCGCTACTAGCGGGTGGGAGACCCAGTACTTC; CDR3aa: CASSATSGWETQYF
abundance: NA; v_gene: TRBV7-2; d_gene: NA; j_gene: TRBJ1-1; CDR3nt: TGTGCCAGCAGACGACAACCGAACACTGAAGCTTTCTTT; CDR3aa: CASRRQPNTEAFF
abundance: few; v_gene: TRBV7-9; d_gene: NA; j_gene: TRBJ2-5; CDR3nt: TGTGCCAGCAGCGCTCGAGGGGCCAGCCACCAAGAGACCCAGTACTTC; CDR3aa: CASSARGASHQETQYF
abundance: NA; v_gene: TRBV7-9; d_gene: NA; j_gene: TRBJ1-6; CDR3nt: TGTGCCAGCAGCCGTACCGGGGGCGCACATGATTCACCCCTCCACTTT; CDR3aa: CASSRTGGAHDSPLHF